The clone carrying this T cell receptor (beta chain) was seen a handful of times. Its antigen remains unknown. These data belong to a study of CD8 T cells in ankylosing spondylitis. Broader study findings: A number of the motif variants had already been described in reactive arthritis synovial fluid and blood. Disease-associated clones were reportedly significantly overrepresented in matched ankylosing spondylitis synovial fluid. Disease-linked clones bore a CD8+ phenotype, appearing relatively rarely in peripheral blood. Roughly 8 highly homologous variants made up a TCR beta motif, and this motif appeared characteristic of ankylosing spondylitis blood.

By quantitative 5'-RACE with molecular barcodes, the TCR beta libraries were made. TCRdb independently ran MiXCR on the 5' RACE reads; one entry per CDR3 protein. The data contain fewer than 500,000 distinct CDR3 sequences, 26% of them singletons. The CDR3 is 17 amino acids. Trimming removed 1 base at V and 1 base at J, with 15 bases between. The V gene's germline CDR1 is LGHNA and CDR2 YNFKEQ. Sequences were obtained from blood, either unsorted or a sorted T cell fraction (not recorded which). This receptor was identified in a male donor with ankylosing spondylitis. V is TRBV4-2 and J is TRBJ2-3; either TRBD1 or TRBD2 may supply D (6 bases each). The CDR3 sequence: CASSQGGAPSGTDTQYF. In DNA, the CDR3 is TGTGCCAGCAGCCAAGGGGGGGCTCCCTCCGGCACAGATACGCAGTATTTT.